This TCR beta chain derives from a study of blood T cell repertoires in COVID-19. The table came from immunoSEQ multiplex PCR; TCRdb's copy has only in-frame clones and leaves some out. The table records about 280,000 clones, around 82% of them present only once. CDR3 length: 16 residues. The V gene's germline CDR1 is MNHNY and CDR2 SVGAGI (reference sequence). V lost 2 bases to trimming and J lost 3 bases; unmatched junction nucleotides: 4. The clonotype originates from a woman in her 50s who had recovered from COVID-19. Sequenced sample: peripheral blood. V and J are TRBV6-6 and TRBJ2-2, with TRBD1 identical over 9 bases. CDR3 coding DNA: TGTGCCAGCAGTTACGCGGACAGGGGTCACACCGGGGAGCTGTTTTTT. Its protein product is CASSYADRGHTGELFF.